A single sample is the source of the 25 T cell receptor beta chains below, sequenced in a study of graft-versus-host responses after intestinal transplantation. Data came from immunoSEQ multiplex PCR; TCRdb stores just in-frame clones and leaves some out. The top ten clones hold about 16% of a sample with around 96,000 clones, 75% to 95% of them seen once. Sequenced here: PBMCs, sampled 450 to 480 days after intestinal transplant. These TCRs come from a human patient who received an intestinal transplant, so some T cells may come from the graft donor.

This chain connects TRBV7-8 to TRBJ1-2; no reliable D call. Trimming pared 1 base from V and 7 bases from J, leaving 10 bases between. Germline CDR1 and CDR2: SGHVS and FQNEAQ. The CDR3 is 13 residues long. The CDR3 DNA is TGTGCCAGCAGCTTAGAGGGTCTGGCTGGCTACACCTTC. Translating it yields CASSLEGLAGYTF.

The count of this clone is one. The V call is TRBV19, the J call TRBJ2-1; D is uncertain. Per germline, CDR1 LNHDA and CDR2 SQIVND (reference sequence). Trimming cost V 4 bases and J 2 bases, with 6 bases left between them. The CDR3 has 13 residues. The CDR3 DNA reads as TGTGCCAGTAGTAGAACTACCTACAATGAGCAGTTCTTC. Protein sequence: CASSRTTYNEQFF.

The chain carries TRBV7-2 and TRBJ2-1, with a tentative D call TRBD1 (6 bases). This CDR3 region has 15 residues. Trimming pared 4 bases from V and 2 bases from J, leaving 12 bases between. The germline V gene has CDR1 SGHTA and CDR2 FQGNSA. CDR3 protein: CASSSTGTTYNEQFF. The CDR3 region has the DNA TGTGCCAGCAGCTCAACAGGGACGACCTACAATGAGCAGTTCTTC.

CDR3 region: CASSVETGVADTQYF. The CDR3 DNA follows: TGTGCCAGCAGCGTAGAGACAGGGGTCGCAGATACGCAGTATTTT. This chain connects TRBV9 to TRBJ2-3; 8 bases agree with TRBD1. V lost 0 bases, J lost 4 bases, and 4 bases stayed unmatched. The germline CDR1 and CDR2 sequences are SGDLS and YYNGEE. The CDR3 is 15 amino acids. The whole variable domain, filled in from reference TRBV9 and TRBJ2-3, reads DSGVTQTPKHLITATGQRVTLRCSPRSGDLSVYWYQQSLDQGLQFLIQYYNGEERAKGNILERFSAQQFPDLHSELNLSSLELGDSALYFCASSVETGVADTQYFGPGTRLTVL.

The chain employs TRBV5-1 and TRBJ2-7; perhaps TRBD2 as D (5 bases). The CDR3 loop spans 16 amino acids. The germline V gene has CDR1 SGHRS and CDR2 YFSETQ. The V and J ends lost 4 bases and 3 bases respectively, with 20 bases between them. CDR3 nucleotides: TGCGCCAGCAGCGCCAGCGGCCAGACCCCTCGCTACGAGCAGTACTTC. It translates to CASSASGQTPRYEQYF.

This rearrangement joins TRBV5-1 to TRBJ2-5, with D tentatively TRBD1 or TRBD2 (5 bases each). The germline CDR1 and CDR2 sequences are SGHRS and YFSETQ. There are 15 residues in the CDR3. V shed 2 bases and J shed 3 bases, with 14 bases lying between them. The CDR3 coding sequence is TGCGCCAGCAGCTTTTGGGACCGATTGGAAGAGACCCAGTACTTC. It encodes CASSFWDRLEETQYF.

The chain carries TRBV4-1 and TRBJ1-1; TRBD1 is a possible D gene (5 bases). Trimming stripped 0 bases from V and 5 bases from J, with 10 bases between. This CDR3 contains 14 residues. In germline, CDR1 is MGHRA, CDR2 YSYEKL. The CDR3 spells CASSQEGPETEAFF. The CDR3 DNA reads TGCGCCAGCAGCCAAGAGGGACCAGAAACTGAAGCTTTCTTT.

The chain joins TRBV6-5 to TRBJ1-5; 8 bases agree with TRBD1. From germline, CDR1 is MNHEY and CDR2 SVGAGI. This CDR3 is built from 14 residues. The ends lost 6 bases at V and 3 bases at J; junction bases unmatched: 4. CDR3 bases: TGTGCCAGCAGCTTGGACAGGGCCAATCAGCCCCAGCATTTT. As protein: CASSLDRANQPQHF.

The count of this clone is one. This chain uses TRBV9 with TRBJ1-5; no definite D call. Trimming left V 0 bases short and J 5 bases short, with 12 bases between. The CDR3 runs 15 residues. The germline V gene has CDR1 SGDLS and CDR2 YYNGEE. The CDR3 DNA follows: TGTGCCAGCAGCGTAGGGGCGGTGAGGGATCAGCCCCAGCATTTT. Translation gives CASSVGAVRDQPQHF.

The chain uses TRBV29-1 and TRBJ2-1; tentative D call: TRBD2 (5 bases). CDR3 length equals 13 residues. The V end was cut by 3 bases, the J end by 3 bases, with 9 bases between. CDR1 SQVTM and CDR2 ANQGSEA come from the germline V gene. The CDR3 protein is CSVDVRGYNEQFF. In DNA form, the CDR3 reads TGCAGCGTTGATGTCCGGGGCTACAATGAGCAGTTCTTC.

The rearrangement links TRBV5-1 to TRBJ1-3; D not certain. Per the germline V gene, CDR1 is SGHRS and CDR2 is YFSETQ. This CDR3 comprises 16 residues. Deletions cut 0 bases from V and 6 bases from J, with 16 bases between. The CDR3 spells CASSLAGPQSPNTIYF. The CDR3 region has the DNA TGCGCCAGCAGCTTGGCTGGCCCACAGAGTCCAAACACCATATATTTT.

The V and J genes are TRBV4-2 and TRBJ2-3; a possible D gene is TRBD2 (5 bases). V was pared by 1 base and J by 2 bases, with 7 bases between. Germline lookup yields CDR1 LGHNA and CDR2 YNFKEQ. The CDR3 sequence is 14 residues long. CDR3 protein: CASSQAGVTDTQYF. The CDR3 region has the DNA TGTGCCAGCAGCCAAGCCGGGGTCACAGATACGCAGTATTTT.

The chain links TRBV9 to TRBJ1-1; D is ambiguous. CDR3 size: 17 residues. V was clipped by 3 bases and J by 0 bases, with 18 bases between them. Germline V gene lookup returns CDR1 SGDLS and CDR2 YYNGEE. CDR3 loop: CASSAGLQAPLNTEAFF. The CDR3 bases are TGTGCCAGCAGCGCCGGACTTCAGGCGCCCCTGAACACTGAAGCTTTCTTT.

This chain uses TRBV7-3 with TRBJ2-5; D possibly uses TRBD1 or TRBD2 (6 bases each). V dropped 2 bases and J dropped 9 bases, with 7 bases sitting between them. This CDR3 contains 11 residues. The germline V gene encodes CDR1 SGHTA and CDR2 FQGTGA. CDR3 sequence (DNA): TGTGCCAGCAGCTTAGGGGGGCCCCAGTACTTC. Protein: CASSLGGPQYF.

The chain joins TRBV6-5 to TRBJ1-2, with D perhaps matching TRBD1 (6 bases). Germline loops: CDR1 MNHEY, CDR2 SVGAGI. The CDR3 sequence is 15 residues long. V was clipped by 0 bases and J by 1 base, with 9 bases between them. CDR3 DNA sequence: TGTGCCAGCAGTTACTCCGGGGGGCGTAACTATGGCTACACCTTC. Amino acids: CASSYSGGRNYGYTF.

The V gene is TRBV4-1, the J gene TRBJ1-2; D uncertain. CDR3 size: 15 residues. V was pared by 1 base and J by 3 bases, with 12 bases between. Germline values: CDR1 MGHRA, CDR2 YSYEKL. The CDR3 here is CASSQVGQKDYGYTF. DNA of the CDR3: TGCGCCAGCAGCCAAGTCGGTCAGAAAGACTATGGCTACACCTTC.

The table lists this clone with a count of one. The CDR3 DNA reads TGTGCCAGCAGTTTGGCCTCGGGGGCCTACGAGCAGTACTTC. Protein: CASSLASGAYEQYF. The rearrangement uses TRBV27 and TRBJ2-7, with D maybe TRBD2 (6 bases). Looked up from germline, CDR1 is MNHEY and CDR2 is SMNVEV (reference sequence). V lost 3 bases and J lost 2, with 11 bases in between. The CDR3 is made up of 14 amino acids.

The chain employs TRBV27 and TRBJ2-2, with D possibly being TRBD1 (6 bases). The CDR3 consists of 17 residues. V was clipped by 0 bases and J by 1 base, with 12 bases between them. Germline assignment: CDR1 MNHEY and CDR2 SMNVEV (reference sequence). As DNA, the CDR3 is TGTGCCAGCAGTTTATCGAGACAGGTACTGAACACCGGGGAGCTGTTTTTT. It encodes CASSLSRQVLNTGELFF.

CDR3 region: CASRGTGEGNEQFF. CDR3 sequence (DNA): TGTGCCAGCAGAGGGACAGGGGAGGGCAATGAGCAGTTCTTC. The J gene is TRBJ2-1, the V gene TRBV9; 10 nucleotides align to TRBD1. Germline CDR1 reads SGDLS; CDR2 reads YYNGEE. The CDR3 has 14 residues. V lost 5 bases and J lost 6; bases outside the gene matches: 5.

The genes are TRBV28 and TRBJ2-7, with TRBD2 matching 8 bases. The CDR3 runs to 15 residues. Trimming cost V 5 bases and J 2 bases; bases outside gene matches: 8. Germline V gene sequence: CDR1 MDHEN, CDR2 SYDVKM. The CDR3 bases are TGTGCCAGCAGTCCCCCGGGACTAGGGGCCTACGAGCAGTACTTC. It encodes CASSPPGLGAYEQYF.

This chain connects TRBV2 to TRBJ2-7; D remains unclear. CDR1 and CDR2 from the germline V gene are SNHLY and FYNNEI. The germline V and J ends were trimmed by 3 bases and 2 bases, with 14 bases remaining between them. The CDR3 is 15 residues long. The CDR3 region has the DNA TGTGCCAGCAGTGAGTATCGGGTAGGGACCTACGAGCAGTACTTC. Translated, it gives CASSEYRVGTYEQYF.

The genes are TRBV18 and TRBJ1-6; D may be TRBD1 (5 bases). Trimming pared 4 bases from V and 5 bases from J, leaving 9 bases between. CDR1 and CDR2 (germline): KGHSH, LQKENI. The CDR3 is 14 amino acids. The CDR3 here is CASSQGTDNSPLHF. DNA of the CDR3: TGTGCCAGCTCACAAGGGACTGATAATTCACCCCTCCACTTT.

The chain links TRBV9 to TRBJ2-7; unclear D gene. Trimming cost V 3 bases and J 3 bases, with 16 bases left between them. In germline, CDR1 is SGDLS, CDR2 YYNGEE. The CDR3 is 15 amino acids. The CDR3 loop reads CASSATPGPFYEQYF. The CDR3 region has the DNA TGTGCCAGCAGCGCCACTCCCGGCCCTTTCTACGAGCAGTACTTC.

CDR3 sequence: CASSYRPGLPTYGYTF. DNA for the CDR3: TGTGCCAGCAGTTACCGCCCTGGGCTACCAACCTATGGCTACACCTTC. The rearrangement links TRBV6-5 to TRBJ1-2; no clear D. Germline V gene sequence: CDR1 MNHEY, CDR2 SVGAGI. This CDR3 region has 16 residues. Trimming stripped 2 bases from V and 4 bases from J, with 17 bases between.

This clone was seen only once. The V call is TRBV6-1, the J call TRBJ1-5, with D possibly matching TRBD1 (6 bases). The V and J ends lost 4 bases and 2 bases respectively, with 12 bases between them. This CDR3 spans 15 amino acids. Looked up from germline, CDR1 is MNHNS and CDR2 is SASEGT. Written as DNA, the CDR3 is TGTGCCAGCAGTGGTGGACAGATAGGCAATCAGCCCCAGCATTTT. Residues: CASSGGQIGNQPQHF.